One and the same sample provided the 2 T cell receptor beta chains below, sequenced in a study of early T cells in non-severe SARS-CoV-2 infection. TCRdb independently ran MiXCR on the 5' RACE reads; one entry per CDR3 protein. The data hold more than 45,000 distinct CDR3 sequences, with approximately 6% observed a single time. The material was whole blood, obtained at baseline. The receptors here all came from an adult who was a healthcare worker with PCR-confirmed SARS-CoV-2 infection or an uninfected control (not recorded which).

This clonotype was seen a few times. V gene TRBV20-1 combines with J gene TRBJ1-4, with 10 bases aligning to TRBD1. The trim removed 1 base at V and 7 bases at J, leaving 9 bases unmatched. In germline, CDR1 is DFQATT, CDR2 SNEGSKA (reference sequence). The CDR3 totals 16 residues. CDR3 sequence: CSARAERQGAGEKLFF. CDR3 in DNA: TGCAGTGCTAGAGCCGAACGACAGGGGGCAGGTGAAAAACTGTTTTTT.

By its share, this clonotype is medium-sized. V is TRBV7-9 and J is TRBJ2-1; D remains unclear. Per germline, CDR1 SEHNR and CDR2 FQNEAQ (reference sequence). V lost 0 bases and J 9 bases, leaving 3 bases between the germline ends. The CDR3 spans 11 residues. The CDR3 loop reads CASSLAGEQFF. Written as DNA, the CDR3 is TGTGCCAGCAGCTTAGCGGGTGAGCAGTTCTTC.